Listed here is a single TCR beta chain. No antigen is known for it. These data belong to a study of T cell responses to AZD1222 COVID-19 vaccine. In the study overall: Recipients boosted at about 4 weeks or about 12 weeks are pooled. Study observations and caveats: At 160-218 and 743-854, vaccine-associated CD4 TCRs were dominant, and they spanned spike. Donors were largely white British and mainly female; clonal diversity was possibly underestimated. Repertoire samples came only from after the peak T cell response.

Profiling relied on immunoSEQ multiplex PCR, and the TCRdb table lists in-frame clones only, not all of them. This sample has about 86,000 clones, with more than 75% found just once. This CDR3 spans 12 amino acids. Germline CDR1 reads SGHKS; CDR2 reads YYEKEE (reference sequence). Trimming removed 4 bases at V and 6 bases at J, with 8 bases between. Sequenced here: peripheral blood, sampled on day 0 of AZD1222 vaccination. The sequence was collected from an adult in good health. This rearrangement joins TRBV5-5 to TRBJ2-1; D is undetermined. The CDR3 is CASSLIGNEQFF. The CDR3 DNA sequence: TGTGCCAGCAGCCTCATAGGCAATGAGCAGTTCTTC.